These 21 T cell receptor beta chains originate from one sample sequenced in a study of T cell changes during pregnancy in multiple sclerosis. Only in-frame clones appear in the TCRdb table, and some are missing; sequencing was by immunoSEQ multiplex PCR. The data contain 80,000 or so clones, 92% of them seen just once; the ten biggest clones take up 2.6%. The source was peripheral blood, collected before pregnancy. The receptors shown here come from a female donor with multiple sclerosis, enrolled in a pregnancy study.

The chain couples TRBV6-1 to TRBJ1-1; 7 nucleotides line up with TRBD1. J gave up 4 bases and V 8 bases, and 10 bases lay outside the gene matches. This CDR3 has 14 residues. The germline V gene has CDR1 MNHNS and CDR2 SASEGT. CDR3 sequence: CASGQVKVGTEAFF. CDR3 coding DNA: TGTGCCAGCGGACAGGTTAAGGTTGGCACTGAAGCTTTCTTT.

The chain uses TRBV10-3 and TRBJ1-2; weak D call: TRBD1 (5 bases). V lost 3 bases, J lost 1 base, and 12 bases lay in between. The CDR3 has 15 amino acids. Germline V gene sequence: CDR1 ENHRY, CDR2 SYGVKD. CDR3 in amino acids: CAISDSGSSNYGYTF. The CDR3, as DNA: TGTGCCATCAGTGATTCAGGGTCCAGTAACTATGGCTACACCTTC.

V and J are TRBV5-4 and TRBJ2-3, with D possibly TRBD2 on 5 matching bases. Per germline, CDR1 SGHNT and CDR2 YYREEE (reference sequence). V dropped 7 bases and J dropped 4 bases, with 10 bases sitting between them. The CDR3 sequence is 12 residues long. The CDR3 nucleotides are TGTGCCAGCCGGGGTGGCCCAGATACGCAGTATTTT. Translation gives CASRGGPDTQYF.

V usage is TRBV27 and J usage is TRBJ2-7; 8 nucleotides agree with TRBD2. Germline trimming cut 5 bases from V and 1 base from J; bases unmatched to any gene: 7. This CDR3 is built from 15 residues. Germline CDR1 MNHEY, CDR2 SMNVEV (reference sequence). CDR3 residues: CASSPSGRGSYEQYF. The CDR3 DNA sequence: TGTGCCAGCAGTCCTAGCGGGCGGGGGTCCTACGAGCAGTACTTC.

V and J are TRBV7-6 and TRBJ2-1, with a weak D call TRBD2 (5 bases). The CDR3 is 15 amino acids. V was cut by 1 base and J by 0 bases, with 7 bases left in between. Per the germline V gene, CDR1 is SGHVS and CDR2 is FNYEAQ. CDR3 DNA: TGTGCCAGCAGCTTAGACGCGGGCTCCTACAATGAGCAGTTCTTC. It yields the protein CASSLDAGSYNEQFF.

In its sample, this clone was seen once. Here the CDR3 reads CASRKGLADYNEQFF. The CDR3 nucleotides read TGTGCCAGCAGGAAGGGACTAGCGGATTACAATGAGCAGTTCTTC. This chain links TRBV2 with TRBJ2-1, with TRBD2 identical over 11 bases. There are 15 residues in the CDR3. From germline, CDR1 is SNHLY and CDR2 FYNNEI. The V gene end was trimmed by 6 bases and the J gene end by 4 bases; junction bases not matched to a gene: 5.

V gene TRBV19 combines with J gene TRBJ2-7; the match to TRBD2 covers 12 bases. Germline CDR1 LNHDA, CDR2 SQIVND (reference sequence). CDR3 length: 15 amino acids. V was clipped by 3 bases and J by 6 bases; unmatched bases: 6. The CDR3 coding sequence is TGTGCCAGTAGTATTCTAGCGGGAGGGCCCTCCGAGCAGTACTTC. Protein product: CASSILAGGPSEQYF.

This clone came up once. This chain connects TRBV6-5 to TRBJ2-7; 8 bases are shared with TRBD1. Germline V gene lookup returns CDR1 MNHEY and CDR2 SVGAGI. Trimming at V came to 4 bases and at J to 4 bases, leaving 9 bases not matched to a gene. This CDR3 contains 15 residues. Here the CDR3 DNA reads TGTGCCAGCAGTTCTTCCGGGACAGGAATTTACGAGCAGTACTTC. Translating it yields CASSSSGTGIYEQYF.

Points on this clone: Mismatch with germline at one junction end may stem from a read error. The CDR3 region is CASSLAGTNNEQFF. The CDR3 nucleotides read TGTGCTAGCAGCTTAGCCGGGACAAACAATGAGCAGTTCTTC. The V gene is TRBV7-7, the J gene TRBJ2-1; possibly TRBD1 for D (6 bases). The CDR3 has 14 residues. Germline CDR1 reads SSHAT; CDR2 reads FNYEAQ (reference sequence).

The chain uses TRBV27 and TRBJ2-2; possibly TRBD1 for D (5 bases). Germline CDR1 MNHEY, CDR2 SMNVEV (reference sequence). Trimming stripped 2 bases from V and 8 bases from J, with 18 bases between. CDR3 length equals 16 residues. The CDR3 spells CASSLRGPRTAGELFF. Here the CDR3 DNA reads TGTGCCAGCAGTTTAAGGGGCCCCCGGACGGCTGGGGAGCTGTTTTTT.

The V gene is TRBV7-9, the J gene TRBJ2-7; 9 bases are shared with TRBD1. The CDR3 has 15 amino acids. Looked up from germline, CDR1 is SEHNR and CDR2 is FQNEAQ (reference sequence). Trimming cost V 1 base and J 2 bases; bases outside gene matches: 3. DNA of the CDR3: TGTGCCAGCAGCTTAGGCTGGACAGGGGCCTACGAGCAGTACTTC. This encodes CASSLGWTGAYEQYF.

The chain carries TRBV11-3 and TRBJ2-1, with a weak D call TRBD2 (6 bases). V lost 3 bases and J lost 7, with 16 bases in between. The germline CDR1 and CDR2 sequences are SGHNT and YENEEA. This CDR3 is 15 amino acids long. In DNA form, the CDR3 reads TGTGCCAGCAGCTTGAGGCAGGGAGGTGAAAATGAGCAGTTCTTC. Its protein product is CASSLRQGGENEQFF. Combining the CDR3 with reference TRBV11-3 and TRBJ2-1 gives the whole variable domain EAGVVQSPRYKIIEKKQPVAFWCNPISGHNTLYWYLQNLGQGPELLIRYENEEAVDDSQLPKDRFSAERLKGVDSTLKIQPAELGDSAVYLCASSLRQGGENEQFFGPGTRLTVL.

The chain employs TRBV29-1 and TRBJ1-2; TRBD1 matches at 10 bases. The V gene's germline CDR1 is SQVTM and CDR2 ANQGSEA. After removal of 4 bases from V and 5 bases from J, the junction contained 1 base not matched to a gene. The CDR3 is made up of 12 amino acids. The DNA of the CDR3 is TGCAGCGTTGGGGACAGGGGATATGGCTACACCTTC. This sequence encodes CSVGDRGYGYTF. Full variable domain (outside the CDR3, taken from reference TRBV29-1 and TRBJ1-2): SAVISQKPSRDICQRGTSLTIQCQVDSQVTMMFWYRQQPGQSLTLIATANQGSEATYESGFVIDKFPISRPNLTFSTLTVSNMSPEDSSIYLCSVGDRGYGYTFGSGTRLTVV.

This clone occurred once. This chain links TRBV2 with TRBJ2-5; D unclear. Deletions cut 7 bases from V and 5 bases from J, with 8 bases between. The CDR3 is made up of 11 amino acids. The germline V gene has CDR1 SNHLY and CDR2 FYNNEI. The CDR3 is CASNRVETQYF. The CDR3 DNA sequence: TGTGCCAGCAACCGGGTGGAGACCCAGTACTTC.

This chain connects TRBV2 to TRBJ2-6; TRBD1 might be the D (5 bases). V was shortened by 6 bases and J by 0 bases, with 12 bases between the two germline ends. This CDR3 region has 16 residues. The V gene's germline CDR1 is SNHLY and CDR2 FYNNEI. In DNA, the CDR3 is TGTGCCAGCAGGATGGACATTGTCTCTGGGGCCAACGTCCTGACTTTC. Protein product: CASRMDIVSGANVLTF.

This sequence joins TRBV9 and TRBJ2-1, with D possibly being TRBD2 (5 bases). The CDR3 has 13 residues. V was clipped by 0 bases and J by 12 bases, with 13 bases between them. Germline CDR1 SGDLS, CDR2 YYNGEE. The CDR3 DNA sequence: TGTGCCAGCAGCGTAGAGGGCCAGAGGGTGCAGTTCTTC. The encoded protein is CASSVEGQRVQFF.

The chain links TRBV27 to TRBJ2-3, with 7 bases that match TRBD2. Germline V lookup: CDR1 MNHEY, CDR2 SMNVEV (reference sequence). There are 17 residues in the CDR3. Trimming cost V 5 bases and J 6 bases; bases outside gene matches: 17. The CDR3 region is CASSLTPPQRDGDTQYF. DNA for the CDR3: TGTGCCAGCAGTCTGACCCCACCCCAGCGGGATGGTGATACGCAGTATTTT.

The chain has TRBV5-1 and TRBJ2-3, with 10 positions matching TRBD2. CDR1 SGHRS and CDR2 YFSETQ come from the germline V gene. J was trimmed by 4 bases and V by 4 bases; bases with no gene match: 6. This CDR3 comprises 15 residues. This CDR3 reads CASSQIAGGPDTQYF. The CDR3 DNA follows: TGCGCCAGCAGCCAGATAGCGGGAGGCCCAGATACGCAGTATTTT.

The CDR3 DNA follows: TGTGCCAGCAGTGTACAGGGGGCTGGAACTGAAGCTTTCTTT. Translating it yields CASSVQGAGTEAFF. This chain links TRBV27 with TRBJ1-1; 9 positions match TRBD1. CDR3 length equals 14 residues. Trimming cost V 5 bases and J 5 bases; bases outside gene matches: 6. CDR1 MNHEY and CDR2 SMNVEV come from the germline V gene (reference sequence).

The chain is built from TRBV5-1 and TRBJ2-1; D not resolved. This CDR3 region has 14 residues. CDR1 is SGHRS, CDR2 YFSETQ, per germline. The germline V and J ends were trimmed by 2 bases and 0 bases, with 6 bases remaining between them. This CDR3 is CASSFRSSYNEQFF. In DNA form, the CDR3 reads TGCGCCAGCAGCTTTCGTAGCTCCTACAATGAGCAGTTCTTC. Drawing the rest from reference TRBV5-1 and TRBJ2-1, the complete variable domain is KAGVTQTPRYLIKTRGQQVTLSCSPISGHRSVSWYQQTPGQGLQFLFEYFSETQRNKGNFPGRFSGRQFSNSRSEMNVSTLELGDSALYLCASSFRSSYNEQFFGPGTRLTVL.

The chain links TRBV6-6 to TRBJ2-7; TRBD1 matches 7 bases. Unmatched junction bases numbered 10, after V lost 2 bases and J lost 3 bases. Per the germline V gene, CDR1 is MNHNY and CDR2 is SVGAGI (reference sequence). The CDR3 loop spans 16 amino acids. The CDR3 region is CASSYVTGALNYEQYF. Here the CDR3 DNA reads TGTGCCAGCAGTTACGTTACAGGGGCCCTAAACTACGAGCAGTACTTC.